Here is one TCR beta chain with its context. Per germline, CDR1 KGHSH and CDR2 LQKENI. This CDR3 comprises 16 residues. V was cut by 6 bases and J by 0 bases, with 18 bases left in between. TCRdb's table, derived via immunoSEQ multiplex PCR, lists solely in-frame clones and lacks some. The data hold some 100,000 clones, with about four fifths observed a single time. This specimen belongs to a study of radiotherapy plus CTLA-4 blockade in lung cancer. Study-level information: Patients showed objective responses in 15% to 20% of cases and disease control in 30% to 40%.

The source material was peripheral blood, sampled from a patient treated with radiotherapy plus ipilimumab. The chain links TRBV18 to TRBJ2-7; D is perhaps TRBD2 (7 bases). The sequence derives from a human donor with non-small cell lung cancer that progressed on radiotherapy plus ipilimumab. The CDR3 DNA follows: TGTGCCAGCTCCCCTAGGGGGGGGGTTAGCTCCTACGAGCAGTACTTC. It yields the protein CASSPRGGVSSYEQYF.